Presented here are 17 T cell receptor beta chains from one specimen sequenced in a study of cytotoxic CD8 clonotypes in ibrutinib-treated CLL. Profiled with immunoSEQ multiplex PCR; TCRdb holds only in-frame clones, not every one. The table includes approximately 120,000 clones, 58% detected once. This specimen was PBMCs, taken after 24 months of ibrutinib treatment. These receptors came from a human donor with chronic lymphocytic leukemia.

The genes are TRBV5-1 and TRBJ2-7; 8 bases align to TRBD1. CDR1 is SGHRS, CDR2 YFSETQ, per germline. CDR3 length: 15 residues. V was pared by 4 bases and J by 2 bases, with 8 bases of the junction left unmatched. In DNA form, the CDR3 reads TGCGCCAGCAGCATAGGCGCAGGGGGCACCTACGAGCAGTACTTC. This encodes CASSIGAGGTYEQYF.

This clone appeared a few times. The V call is TRBV6-5, the J call TRBJ1-1; D perhaps matches TRBD1 (6 bases). The CDR3 loop spans 13 amino acids. V dropped 11 bases and J dropped 5 bases, with 18 bases sitting between them. Germline CDR1 and CDR2: MNHEY and SVGAGI. Written as DNA, the CDR3 is TGTGCCTCCTACGGCAGGGGAAAAACTGAAGCTTTCTTT. It encodes CASYGRGKTEAFF.

This chain connects TRBV2 to TRBJ1-3; D is unclear. The germline gives CDR1 SNHLY, CDR2 FYNNEI. The CDR3 spans 13 residues. V was cut by 9 bases and J by 0 bases, with 9 bases left in between. This CDR3 reads CARKGYSGNTIYF. DNA of the CDR3: TGTGCCAGGAAAGGGTACTCTGGAAACACCATATATTTT.

The chain recombines TRBV25-1 with TRBJ2-7; D is unclear. Between the trimmed V and J ends, which lost 4 bases and 5 bases, there was a span of 6 bases. This CDR3 is 11 amino acids long. Germline V lookup: CDR1 MGHDK, CDR2 SYGVNS. The CDR3 region has the DNA TGTGCCAGCAGTGTCGGCGACGAGCAGTACTTC. This gives the protein CASSVGDEQYF.

This clone occurred a few times. The chain joins TRBV6-1 to TRBJ2-6; TRBD1 might be the D (5 bases). Germline CDR1 MNHNS, CDR2 SASEGT. Trimming removed 9 bases at V and 2 bases at J, with 14 bases between. CDR3 size: 15 residues. CDR3 in amino acids: CASSQVDAGANVLTF. CDR3 DNA: TGTGCCAGTTCACAGGTCGATGCTGGGGCCAACGTCCTGACTTTC.

The chain's CDR3 is CASSVVGGQVGGDTQYF. In DNA, the CDR3 is TGTGCCAGCAGCGTAGTAGGGGGGCAAGTCGGAGGAGATACGCAGTATTTT. The rearrangement joins TRBV9 to TRBJ2-3; D is perhaps TRBD1 or TRBD2 (6 bases each). The germline gives CDR1 SGDLS, CDR2 YYNGEE. V dropped 0 bases and J dropped 5 bases, with 19 bases sitting between them. The CDR3 spans 17 residues.

This chain connects TRBV11-3 to TRBJ2-1; 7 nucleotides agree with TRBD2. Germline CDR1 reads SGHNT; CDR2 reads YENEEA. J lost 3 bases, V lost 2 bases, and 4 bases had no gene match. CDR3 length equals 15 residues. The CDR3 spells CASSLPGRGYNEQFF. The CDR3 DNA follows: TGTGCCAGCAGCTTACCAGGGAGGGGCTACAATGAGCAGTTCTTC.

The CDR3 protein is CASKGSSYNSPLHF. The CDR3 region has the DNA TGTGCCAGCAAAGGGAGCTCCTATAATTCACCCCTCCACTTT. The chain is built from TRBV6-6 and TRBJ1-6; D ambiguous. This CDR3 contains 14 residues. V lost 7 bases to trimming and J lost 0 bases, with 7 bases between them. Germline V CDR1 and CDR2: MNHNY, SVGAGI (reference sequence).

The chain joins TRBV30 to TRBJ2-7, with D possibly matching TRBD1 (6 bases). The V gene's germline CDR1 is GTSNPN and CDR2 SVGIG (reference sequence). V shed 1 base and J shed 0 bases, with 10 bases lying between them. CDR3 length: 14 residues. The CDR3 region has the DNA TGTGCCTGGAGTGAAGGGGGTAGCTCCTACGAGCAGTACTTC. Protein product: CAWSEGGSSYEQYF.

For this clone: The sample has other DNA sequences that encode this CDR3 too. J is TRBJ1-1 and V is TRBV30; the D gene is possibly TRBD1 (5 bases). The CDR3 extends over 13 amino acids. Germline V gene lookup returns CDR1 GTSNPN and CDR2 SVGIG (reference sequence). Trimming removed 0 bases from V and 1 base from J, with 6 bases in between. The CDR3 DNA reads TGTGCCTGGAGTGTACAGGCGAACACTGAAGCTTTCTTT. Its protein is CAWSVQANTEAFF.

The chain employs TRBV7-6 and TRBJ2-1; 8 nucleotides align to TRBD2. Trimming at V came to 4 bases and at J to 9 bases, leaving 11 bases not matched to a gene. This CDR3 is built from 15 residues. Germline V gene data show CDR1 as SGHVS and CDR2 as FNYEAQ. DNA for the CDR3: TGTGCCAGCAGCTCCCCTCCGGGGGGGCGGGGTGAGCAGTTCTTC. Amino acids: CASSSPPGGRGEQFF.

This sequence joins TRBV9 and TRBJ2-1; D may be TRBD2 (7 bases). Germline CDR1 SGDLS, CDR2 YYNGEE. V lost 0 bases, J lost 4 bases, and 23 bases lay in between. The CDR3 spans 19 residues. CDR3 in amino acids: CASSVEVLGGRGPYNEQFF. Written as DNA, the CDR3 is TGTGCCAGCAGCGTAGAAGTCCTCGGAGGGCGGGGGCCGTACAATGAGCAGTTCTTC. The full variable domain, its missing parts supplied by reference TRBV9 and TRBJ2-1, is DSGVTQTPKHLITATGQRVTLRCSPRSGDLSVYWYQQSLDQGLQFLIQYYNGEERAKGNILERFSAQQFPDLHSELNLSSLELGDSALYFCASSVEVLGGRGPYNEQFFGPGTRLTVL.

This clone was seen repeatedly, ten times or more. The genes are TRBV6-1 and TRBJ2-7; no clear D gene. The CDR3 consists of 15 residues. The V gene's germline CDR1 is MNHNS and CDR2 SASEGT. V shed 3 bases and J shed 1 base, with 13 bases lying between them. In DNA, the CDR3 is TGTGCCAGCAGTGATACAGACGTGCATTCCTACGAGCAGTACTTC. Residues: CASSDTDVHSYEQYF.

Only a few counts were recorded for this clone. This chain uses TRBV7-9 with TRBJ2-2; D is ambiguous. The CDR3 consists of 16 residues. Germline loops: CDR1 SEHNR, CDR2 FQNEAQ (reference sequence). Trimming shortened V by 0 bases and J by 0 bases, and 8 bases separated the two germline ends. CDR3 sequence (DNA): TGTGCCAGCAGCTTAGCAACTCCAACGAACACCGGGGAGCTGTTTTTT. Translated, it gives CASSLATPTNTGELFF. Using reference TRBV7-9 and TRBJ2-2 for the parts outside the CDR3, the full variable domain is DTGVSQNPRHKITKRGQNVTFRCDPISEHNRLYWYRQTLGQGPEFLTYFQNEAQLEKSRLLSDRFSAERPKGSFSTLEIQRTEQGDSAMYLCASSLATPTNTGELFFGEGSRLTVL.

The CDR3 spells CASSYSTEQYF. The DNA of the CDR3 is TGTGCCAGCAGTTACTCGACCGAGCAGTACTTC. The J gene is TRBJ2-7, the V gene TRBV6-6; D is undetermined. Per the germline V gene, CDR1 is MNHNY and CDR2 is SVGAGI (reference sequence). The CDR3 consists of 11 residues. V dropped 0 bases and J dropped 6 bases, with 3 bases sitting between them.

This CDR3 reads CAWSVRTGGRTQYF. Written as DNA, the CDR3 is TGTGCCTGGAGTGTACGGACAGGGGGACGTACGCAGTATTTT. The V call is TRBV30, the J call TRBJ2-3; 10 nucleotides match TRBD1. Germline CDR1 and CDR2: GTSNPN and SVGIG (reference sequence). CDR3 size: 14 residues. Trimming cost V 0 bases and J 8 bases; bases outside gene matches: 5. Full variable domain (remainder filled in from reference TRBV30 and TRBJ2-3): SQTIHQWPATLVQPVGSPLSLECTVEGTSNPNLYWYRQAAGRGLQLLFYSVGIGQISSEVPQNLSASRPQDRQFILSSKKLLLSDSGFYLCAWSVRTGGRTQYFGPGTRLTVL.

This clone came up a few times. The CDR3, as DNA: TGTGCCAGCAGTGACAGGAGGGAGACCCAGTACTTC. Translation: CASSDRRETQYF. The chain uses TRBV2 and TRBJ2-5; D perhaps matches TRBD2 (5 bases). V lost 3 bases, J lost 5 bases, and 7 bases lay in between. Germline CDR1 and CDR2: SNHLY and FYNNEI. This CDR3 spans 12 amino acids.